The clone carrying this T cell receptor (beta chain) came up many times. Its antigen remains unidentified. The identical CDR3 is also encoded by other nucleotide sequences in the sample. These data come from a study of cytomegalovirus exposure and HLA in healthy donors. The study ran its PCR with 60 Vbeta and 13 Jbeta primers. Assay used: immunoSEQ multiplex PCR; TCRdb lists only in-frame clones, some missing. Of some 110,000 clones listed, roughly 71% were seen once; the top ten hold about 4%. The study, taken as a whole, reports: In a later analysis, around 18,000 TCR beta sequences were associated with HLA alleles at 0.05 false discovery rate. Within the data, a cluster of highly shared sequence variants was likely a sequencing artifact.

The sample comprised PBMCs. The receptor comes from a woman in her forties or fifties in good health and CMV-seropositive.

The CDR3 is CASSIRTGDTDTQYF. For the CDR3, the DNA is TGTGCCAGTAGTATCCGGACAGGGGACACAGATACGCAGTATTTT. This rearrangement joins TRBV19 to TRBJ2-3, with TRBD1 matching over 9 bases. The junction had 3 bases not matched to a gene; V was cut back by 3 bases and J by 2 bases. This CDR3 contains 15 residues. Looked up from germline, CDR1 is LNHDA and CDR2 is SQIVND (reference sequence).